This TCR beta chain was captured in a study of T cell repertoires in aging, cancer and after chemotherapy (dated by TCRdb to about 2019). Describing the broader study: The donors fell into six age groups ranging from 30 or younger to 70 or older, and each group had at least three individuals. In the solid tumor group, paired pre- and post-chemotherapy samples were obtained from brain tumor (glioblastoma) patients receiving temozolomide-based therapy. In total, the full dataset held about 8.8 million TCR reads. The study profiled peripheral blood TCR beta repertoires from healthy donors and cancer patients to examine immunoaging and T cell reconstitution after chemotherapy. Alongside some 100 healthy donors serving as a reference group, the cohort included some 210 cancer patients, of whom approximately 94 had hematological cancers and more than 110 had solid cancers.

The CDR3 measures 16 amino acids from cysteine to phenylalanine. CDR3 DNA only is kept here, 48 bases in frame from base 1. The germline V gene (reference sequence) yields LNHDA for CDR1 and SQIVND for CDR2. Deletion took 5 bases off V and 2 bases off J, with a span of 16 bases between the germline ends. Rearranged TRB sequences spanning V, D and J segments were amplified in a multiplex touch-down PCR with a mixed TRB-A/B primer pool. Two consecutive PCR reactions with Phusion HS II polymerase added Illumina adapters and sample indices to the amplicons. After gel purification with the NucleoSpin Gel and PCR Clean-up kit, the amplicons were checked using Qubit and an Agilent 2100 Bioanalyzer. Sequencing of libraries was carried out on an Illumina MiSeq in 600-cycle, single-indexed, paired-end runs. Under the source paper's analysis protocol: Processing of the TRB sequences was carried out with MiXCR versions 2.12 and 3.0.5. Each unique CDR3 nucleotide sequence was counted as one clone, and only productive sequences with at least two reads were retained. The repertoire metrics were Shannon diversity, evenness, clonality (defined as one minus evenness), and alpha-parameterized diversity profiles covering alpha 0 to 5. Generation probabilities of clones in paired pre- and post-chemotherapy samples were computed with the IGoR algorithm. TCRdb itself trimmed the public reads at Q25 with fastp, ran MiXCR and retained productive beta chains. Rows matching on CDR3 protein sequence are summarized as one entry with the most common DNA and genes. TCRdb's processing, not the authors' own work, is the source of the V and J calls. The sample table lists under 2,500 distinct CDR3 sequences, 30% to 45% of them with a count of one. The ten largest account for roughly 27% of the sample.

In regard to this clonotype: No antigen is known for it. It has no much larger one-base neighbor in the sample; base qualities were not kept.

Study-wide findings and limitations: It was noted by the authors that conclusions about immunological memory after chemotherapy cannot be drawn from the repertoire data. Compared with age-matched healthy donors, untreated patients with either hematological or solid cancers had significantly lower TCR diversity in the blood along with higher clonality. In healthy donors, the decline in TCR diversity with age was mainly due to loss of richness, whereas in cancer patients loss of evenness also played a role. An increase in median generation probability over the chemotherapy interval was observed in both cancer cohorts, suggesting that the repertoire was reconstituted through rebound thymic output.

TCR beta rearrangements were amplified from genomic DNA isolated from peripheral blood, not from sorted cells or RNA. The sample was blood. This clonotype originated in a human donor with a solid tumor. The rearranged segments are TRBV19 and TRBJ2-1; the D gene assignment is ambiguous. The CDR3 corresponds to CASSSPSYDPYNEQFF. The nucleotides read TGTGCCAGTAGTTCCCCGTCTTACGACCCCTACAATGAGCAGTTCTTC.